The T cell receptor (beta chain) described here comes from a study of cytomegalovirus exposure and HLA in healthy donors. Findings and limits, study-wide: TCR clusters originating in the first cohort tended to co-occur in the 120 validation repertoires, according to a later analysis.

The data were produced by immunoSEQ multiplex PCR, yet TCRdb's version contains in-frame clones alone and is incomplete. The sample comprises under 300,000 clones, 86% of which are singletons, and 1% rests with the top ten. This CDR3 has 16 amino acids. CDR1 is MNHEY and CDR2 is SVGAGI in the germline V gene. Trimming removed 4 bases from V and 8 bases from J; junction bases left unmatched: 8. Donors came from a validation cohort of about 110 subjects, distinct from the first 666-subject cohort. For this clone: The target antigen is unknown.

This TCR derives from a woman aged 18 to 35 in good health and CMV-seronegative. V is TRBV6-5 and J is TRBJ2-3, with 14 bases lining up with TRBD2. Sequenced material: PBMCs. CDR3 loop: CASSSGLAGDEGTQYF. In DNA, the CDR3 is TGTGCCAGCAGTTCGGGACTAGCGGGAGATGAGGGTACGCAGTATTTT.